The 13 T cell receptor beta chains given below trace back to one sample, sequenced in a study of type 1 regulatory T cells. Using its own MiXCR run on the reads, TCRdb lists one record per CDR3 protein. Here the sample spans 90,000 to 100,000 distinct CDR3 sequences, about 28% being singletons. Sample: CD4+ T cells, either the whole sample or a sorted fraction (not recorded which). Receptors originate from a human donor in good health.

This clonotype has just a few counts. J is TRBJ1-1 and V is TRBV29-1, with a tentative D call TRBD1 (6 bases). The length of the CDR3 is 13 residues. Deletions cut 8 bases from V and 0 bases from J, with 13 bases between. Per the germline V gene, CDR1 is SQVTM and CDR2 is ANQGSEA. CDR3 region: CSSAGHMNTEAFF. The CDR3 nucleotides read TGCAGCTCAGCGGGACATATGAACACTGAAGCTTTCTTT. Complete variable domain (other parts from reference TRBV29-1 and TRBJ1-1): SAVISQKPSRDICQRGTSLTIQCQVDSQVTMMFWYRQQPGQSLTLIATANQGSEATYESGFVIDKFPISRPNLTFSTLTVSNMSPEDSSIYLCSSAGHMNTEAFFGQGTRLTVV.

The genes are TRBV18 and TRBJ2-2; D unresolved. Looked up from germline, CDR1 is KGHSH and CDR2 is LQKENI. With 5 bases removed from V and 1 base from J, the gap between germline ends came to 11 bases. This CDR3 is 15 amino acids long. Here the CDR3 DNA reads TGTGCCAGCTCAACCGAGGCCCGGAACACCGGGGAGCTGTTTTTT. Translated, it gives CASSTEARNTGELFF.

This clonotype was picked up a small number of times. This chain uses TRBV19 with TRBJ2-3; 12 positions agree with TRBD2. The V segment lost 4 bases and the J segment 6 bases; nucleotides outside the gene matches: 11. CDR3 length: 17 residues. Germline loops: CDR1 LNHDA, CDR2 SQIVND (reference sequence). CDR3: CASSNPGLAGWADTQYF. DNA of the CDR3: TGTGCCAGTAGTAACCCTGGACTAGCGGGATGGGCGGATACGCAGTATTTT.

CDR3 sequence reads: CASSVGKTSGRSAGANVLTF. The CDR3 DNA reads TGTGCCAGCAGCGTAGGTAAGACTAGCGGGAGGAGTGCAGGGGCCAACGTCCTGACTTTC. The V call is TRBV9, the J call TRBJ2-6; 13 bases are a match to TRBD2. Germline-derived CDR1 and CDR2 are SGDLS and YYNGEE. The V gene end was trimmed by 0 bases and the J gene end by 4 bases; junction bases not matched to a gene: 10. The CDR3 covers 20 residues.

This clonotype was seen more than once but under ten times. The rearrangement uses TRBV24-1 and TRBJ2-7, with TRBD1 identical over 7 bases. The CDR3 has 15 amino acids. CDR1 is KGHDR, CDR2 SFDVKD, per germline. J gave up 5 bases and V 7 bases, and 13 bases lay outside the gene matches. The CDR3 reads CATSPGTEASHEQYF. The CDR3 nucleotides are TGTGCCACCAGCCCAGGGACAGAGGCTTCCCACGAGCAGTACTTC.

V usage is TRBV29-1 and J usage is TRBJ1-1; 7 positions match TRBD1. After removal of 7 bases from V and 1 base from J, the junction contained 6 bases not matched to a gene. Looked up from germline, CDR1 is SQVTM and CDR2 is ANQGSEA. The CDR3 is made up of 13 amino acids. CDR3 loop: CSETGTGNTEAFF. CDR3 coding DNA: TGCAGCGAGACAGGGACCGGGAACACTGAAGCTTTCTTT.

This clonotype came up a few times. The V call is TRBV5-1, the J call TRBJ2-7, with 9 bases that match TRBD2. Germline V lookup: CDR1 SGHRS, CDR2 YFSETQ. The length of the CDR3 is 15 residues. Unmatched junction bases numbered 7, after V lost 4 bases and J lost 2 bases. The CDR3: CASSRASSGTYEQYF. CDR3 nucleotides: TGCGCCAGCAGCCGAGCTTCTAGCGGGACCTACGAGCAGTACTTC.

This chain connects TRBV28 to TRBJ2-2; D is perhaps TRBD2 (5 bases). CDR3 length: 15 amino acids. V was shortened by 8 bases and J by 7 bases, with 20 bases between the two germline ends. Germline values: CDR1 MDHEN, CDR2 SYDVKM. The CDR3 loop reads CASRLATGKVGELFF. Written as DNA, the CDR3 is TGTGCCAGCCGGCTGGCGACGGGGAAGGTCGGGGAGCTGTTTTTT.

The V gene is TRBV2, the J gene TRBJ2-1, with 8 positions matching TRBD1. The CDR3 is made up of 14 amino acids. V lost 6 bases to trimming and J lost 2 bases; unmatched junction nucleotides: 3. Germline loops: CDR1 SNHLY, CDR2 FYNNEI. CDR3 region: CASRATGAYNEQFF. The CDR3 nucleotides are TGTGCCAGCAGGGCGACAGGGGCCTACAATGAGCAGTTCTTC.

In this sample, this clonotype turned up a few times. J is TRBJ1-5 and V is TRBV28; D is ambiguous. The CDR3 totals 14 residues. V was cut by 4 bases and J by 9 bases, with 16 bases left in between. From germline, CDR1 is MDHEN and CDR2 SYDVKM. CDR3: CASSYDTGSLPQHF. For the CDR3, the DNA is TGTGCCAGCAGTTACGACACGGGGTCTCTGCCCCAGCATTTT.

V usage is TRBV12-3 or TRBV12-4 and J usage is TRBJ2-1; 9 bases align to TRBD2. The J segment lost 4 bases and the V segment lost 7 bases, leaving 17 bases of the junction unmatched. The CDR3 covers 18 residues. The CDR3 reads CASNIGGREGHLYNEQFF. The CDR3 DNA follows: TGTGCCAGCAATATCGGTGGGCGGGAGGGCCATTTATACAATGAGCAGTTCTTC.

The CDR3 reads CASSQARGGKNIQYF. The CDR3 DNA follows: TGCGCCAGCAGCCAAGCCAGGGGGGGCAAAAACATTCAGTACTTC. The J gene is TRBJ2-4, the V gene TRBV4-1, with D perhaps TRBD1 or TRBD2 (7 bases each). Trimming removed 1 base at V and 3 bases at J, with 10 bases between. This CDR3 has 15 amino acids. Germline-derived CDR1 and CDR2 are MGHRA and YSYEKL.

This clonotype was seen only a few times. The gene calls are TRBV11-2 and TRBJ2-2; D remains ambiguous. Trimming pared 1 base from V and 5 bases from J, leaving 8 bases between. Germline CDR1 is SGHAT and CDR2 is FQNNGV. The CDR3 is 14 amino acids. CDR3 DNA sequence: TGTGCCAGCAGCTTAGTTATTCTAACCGGGGAGCTGTTTTTT. Translated, it gives CASSLVILTGELFF.